The T cell receptor (beta chain) described here comes from a study of cytomegalovirus exposure and HLA in healthy donors. PCR involved 60 Vbeta and 13 Jbeta primers. Clones were read by immunoSEQ multiplex PCR, and TCRdb kept only the in-frame ones, dropping some. The data contain 140,000 to 150,000 clones, around two thirds of them singletons. CDR3 size: 13 residues. The ends lost 5 bases at V and 4 bases at J; junction bases unmatched: 2. Germline CDR1 and CDR2: MNHEY and SVGAGI. This clone turned up a few times. Its antigen is not identified. Study-level findings and limits: What a later analysis showed was that several of the most significant clusters appeared linked to common viral pathogens. The likely origin of a cluster of highly shared sequence variants was a sequencing artifact.

This clonotype was sampled from a male donor in good health and CMV-seronegative. Material: PBMCs. This sequence joins TRBV6-5 and TRBJ2-3; 8 nucleotides align to TRBD2. CDR3 in amino acids: CASSIGGADTQYF. In nucleotides, the CDR3 is TGTGCCAGCAGTATCGGGGGGGCAGATACGCAGTATTTT.